A selection of T cell receptor beta chains follows, all from one sample in a study of OX40 agonist ivuxolimab in advanced cancers. Produced via immunoSEQ multiplex PCR; TCRdb's table is partial and in-frame only. Of more than 60,000 clones in the sample, 85% were seen once. The material sequenced was CD4+ or CD8+ T cells sorted from blood, taken in a trial of the OX40 agonist ivuxolimab. The receptors originated from an adult with an advanced solid tumor such as melanoma, head and neck, liver or kidney cancer. Each CDR3 is given with its conserved first and last residue. A D gene is named only where the DNA matches it firmly. Rows give clone size only sometimes, using once, few, many, or a class for an expanded clone.

v_gene	j_gene	d_gene	abundance	CDR3aa	CDR3nt
TRBV27	TRBJ2-3	-	-	CASSLRGTSSTDTQYF	TGTGCCAGCAGTTTACGGGGCACTTCTAGCACAGATACGCAGTATTTT
TRBV20-1	TRBJ2-1	-	-	CSLARNNEQFF	TGCAGTCTTGCTAGGAACAATGAGCAGTTCTTC
TRBV19	TRBJ2-3	TRBD1	once	CASKGQGTDTQYF	TGTGCCAGTAAGGGACAGGGCACAGATACGCAGTATTTT
TRBV13	TRBJ2-1	-	-	CASSLAGAGEQFF	TGTGCCAGCAGCTTGGCAGGGGCCGGAGAGCAGTTCTTC
TRBV6-1	TRBJ1-4	-	few	CASLGQPDEKLFF	TGTGCCAGCCTCGGACAACCGGATGAAAAACTGTTTTTT
TRBV30	TRBJ1-6	-	few	CAWGGRPPLHF	TGTGCCTGGGGGGGGCGTCCACCCCTCCACTTT
TRBV7-9	TRBJ2-5	-	-	CASSLAELIRDQYF	TGTGCCAGCAGCTTAGCGGAATTAATCCGCGACCAGTACTTC
TRBV5-5	TRBJ1-4	TRBD1	-	CASSLDWDRFHSTF	TGTGCCAGCAGCTTGGACTGGGACAGGTTCCACTCAACCTTT
TRBV6-5	TRBJ2-7	-	-	CASSYDEQTYEQYF	TGTGCCAGCAGTTACGATGAACAGACCTACGAGCAGTACTTC
TRBV7-9	TRBJ2-7	-	-	CASSSQATPTYEQYF	TGTGCCAGCAGCAGTCAGGCCACACCTACCTACGAGCAGTACTTC
TRBV11-1	TRBJ2-3	TRBD2	-	CASSRPSSGGARDTQYF	TGTGCCAGCAGCCGTCCCTCTAGCGGGGGGGCGAGAGATACGCAGTATTTT
TRBV6-1	TRBJ2-7	TRBD1	-	CASSGTGKSYEQYF	TGTGCCAGCAGTGGGACAGGGAAGTCCTACGAGCAGTACTTC
TRBV2	TRBJ2-3	-	-	CASGAGLHFTDTQYF	TGTGCCAGCGGTGCGGGGCTGCACTTCACAGATACGCAGTATTTT
TRBV19	TRBJ2-7	-	once	CASSIQALRGIPYEQYF	TGTGCCAGTAGTATCCAGGCTCTCAGGGGTATCCCCTACGAGCAGTACTTC
TRBV7-8	TRBJ1-2	-	-	CASSLAIDRGYTF	TGTGCCAGCAGCTTAGCTATCGACCGGGGCTACACCTTC
TRBV6-1	TRBJ2-7	-	once	CASRGRVSYEQYF	TGTGCCAGCAGGGGACGGGTCTCCTACGAGCAGTACTTC
TRBV6-5	TRBJ2-7	-	-	CASSYPGRVGEQYF	TGTGCCAGCAGTTACCCGGGGCGGGTTGGAGAGCAGTACTTC
TRBV19	TRBJ2-7	TRBD2	-	CASSSTRGGSSNYEQYF	TGTGCCAGTAGCTCCACCCGGGGGGGTTCGTCGAACTACGAGCAGTACTTC
TRBV6-5	TRBJ1-2	-	-	CASSSGQHYGYTF	TGTGCCAGCAGCAGTGGACAGCACTATGGCTACACCTTC
TRBV11-2	TRBJ2-3	TRBD1	-	CASTRRTGGTDTQYF	TGTGCCAGCACGAGGAGGACAGGGGGGACAGATACGCAGTATTTT
TRBV4-1	TRBJ1-1	TRBD1	-	CASSQGQGAAGNTEAFF	TGCGCCAGCAGCCAAGGACAGGGCGCCGCGGGGAACACTGAAGCTTTCTTT
TRBV19	TRBJ2-1	-	once	CASSPNRGGYNEQFF	TGTGCCAGTAGTCCTAACAGGGGGGGGTACAATGAGCAGTTCTTC
TRBV6-1	TRBJ1-1	-	few	CASSVRGRATEAFF	TGTGCCAGCAGTGTAAGAGGGAGGGCCACTGAAGCTTTCTTT